The 10 T cell receptor beta chains listed next were all sequenced from one sample in a study of blood T cell repertoires in COVID-19. Sequencing was performed with immunoSEQ multiplex PCR; in TCRdb, only in-frame clones are kept and a portion is missing. In the table there are roughly 340,000 clones, under 95% of which are singletons. Sample: peripheral blood. These receptors came from a woman under 30 who had recovered from COVID-19.

V gene TRBV5-5 combines with J gene TRBJ2-1, with 9 bases that match TRBD2. This CDR3 contains 16 residues. From germline, CDR1 is SGHKS and CDR2 YYEKEE (reference sequence). V was clipped by 4 bases and J by 3 bases; unmatched bases: 8. The CDR3 region is CASSLSGSPFYNEQFF. The CDR3, as DNA: TGTGCCAGCAGCCTTAGCGGGAGCCCCTTCTACAATGAGCAGTTCTTC.

As to this clone: A read error may account for a junction end that differs from germline. This rearrangement joins TRBV5-6 to TRBJ1-3, with TRBD1 matching 8 bases. Germline V lookup: CDR1 SGHDT, CDR2 YYEEEE. This CDR3 spans 13 amino acids. For the CDR3, the DNA is TGTGCCAGCAGCCCAGGACAGGGAAAGACCATATATTTT. Amino acids: CASSPGQGKTIYF. Looking up the rest from reference TRBV5-6 and TRBJ1-3 gives the full variable domain: DAGVTQSPTHLIKTRGQQVTLRCSPKSGHDTVSWYQQALGQGPQFIFQYYEEEERQRGNFPDRFSGHQFPNYSSELNVNALLLGDSALYLCASSPGQGKTIYFGEGSWLTVV.

The chain recombines TRBV29-1 with TRBJ2-5, with TRBD1 matching over 7 bases. Germline CDR1 SQVTM, CDR2 ANQGSEA. The CDR3 has 13 residues. Losses at the gene ends were 2 bases for V and 5 bases for J; bases not matched to a gene: 5. CDR3 sequence: CSVERAGGETQYF. For the CDR3, the DNA is TGCAGCGTTGAAAGGGCAGGGGGTGAGACCCAGTACTTC.

This clone has a single count. The gene calls are TRBV6-5 and TRBJ2-1; D may be TRBD2 (5 bases). There are 15 residues in the CDR3. The germline V and J ends were trimmed by 8 bases and 1 base, with 15 bases remaining between them. Germline V gene sequence: CDR1 MNHEY, CDR2 SVGAGI. Written as DNA, the CDR3 is TGTGCCAGCGCGTACGTGGGAGTATCCTACAATGAGCAGTTCTTC. Protein product: CASAYVGVSYNEQFF.

The chain is built from TRBV12-5 and TRBJ1-2; 7 bases map to TRBD1. This CDR3 is built from 12 residues. Per the germline V gene, CDR1 is LGHNT and CDR2 is FRNRAP. The trim removed 6 bases at V and 8 bases at J, leaving 6 bases unmatched. The CDR3 DNA reads as TGTGCTAGTGGGAGGGACAGAAGCGGCTACACCTTC. This sequence encodes CASGRDRSGYTF.

The CDR3 spells CASSGQVNQPQHF. The CDR3 nucleotides are TGTGCCAGCAGCGGACAAGTCAATCAGCCCCAGCATTTT. This chain links TRBV6-5 with TRBJ1-5, with D possibly being TRBD1 (5 bases). Trimming stripped 6 bases from V and 3 bases from J, with 9 bases between. Germline V gives CDR1 MNHEY, CDR2 SVGAGI. The CDR3 runs 13 residues.

V gene TRBV2 combines with J gene TRBJ2-1; 10 bases agree with TRBD2. CDR1 is SNHLY and CDR2 is FYNNEI in the germline V gene. Trimming cost V 6 bases and J 6 bases; bases outside gene matches: 8. The CDR3 sequence is 15 residues long. The CDR3 sequence is CASRLLAGRGNEQFF. In DNA, the CDR3 is TGTGCCAGCAGGTTACTAGCGGGAAGGGGCAATGAGCAGTTCTTC.

The V call is TRBV10-2, the J call TRBJ2-3; the match to TRBD2 covers 14 bases. CDR1 is WSHSY, CDR2 SAAADI, per germline. Unmatched junction bases numbered 6, after V lost 6 bases and J lost 4 bases. The length of the CDR3 is 16 residues. CDR3 amino acids: CASSPTSGRASDTQYF. CDR3 bases: TGCGCCAGCAGCCCGACTAGCGGGAGGGCCTCAGATACGCAGTATTTT.

In this sample, this clone turned up once. This chain connects TRBV11-3 to TRBJ1-4; 8 positions agree with TRBD1. This CDR3 is 16 amino acids long. Per germline, CDR1 SGHNT and CDR2 YENEEA. Germline trimming cut 5 bases from V and 2 bases from J; bases unmatched to any gene: 7. The CDR3 DNA sequence: TGTGCCAGCAGCCCCGACAGGGGAAGCACTAATGAAAAACTGTTTTTT. Its translation is CASSPDRGSTNEKLFF.

The chain recombines TRBV27 with TRBJ2-1, with 10 bases lining up with TRBD2. CDR1 MNHEY and CDR2 SMNVEV come from the germline V gene (reference sequence). The junction had 8 bases not matched to a gene; V was cut back by 4 bases and J by 5 bases. The CDR3 runs 16 residues. The CDR3 DNA reads as TGTGCCAGCAGTTCCGGAAGACTAGCGGGCCACAATGAGCAGTTCTTC. Amino acid sequence: CASSSGRLAGHNEQFF.